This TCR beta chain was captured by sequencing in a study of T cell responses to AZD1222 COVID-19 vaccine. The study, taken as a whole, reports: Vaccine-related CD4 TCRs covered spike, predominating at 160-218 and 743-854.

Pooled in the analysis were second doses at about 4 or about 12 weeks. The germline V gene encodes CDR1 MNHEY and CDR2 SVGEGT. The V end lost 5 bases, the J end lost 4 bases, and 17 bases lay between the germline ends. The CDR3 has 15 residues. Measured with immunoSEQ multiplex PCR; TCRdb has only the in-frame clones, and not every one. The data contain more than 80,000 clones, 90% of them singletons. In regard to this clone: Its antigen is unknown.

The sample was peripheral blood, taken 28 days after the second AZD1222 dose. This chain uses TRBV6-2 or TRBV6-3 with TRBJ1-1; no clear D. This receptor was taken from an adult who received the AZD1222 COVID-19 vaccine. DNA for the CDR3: TGTGCCAGCAGTCCGGGAGGCCGAAGGACCACTGAAGCTTTCTTT. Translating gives CASSPGGRRTTEAFF.